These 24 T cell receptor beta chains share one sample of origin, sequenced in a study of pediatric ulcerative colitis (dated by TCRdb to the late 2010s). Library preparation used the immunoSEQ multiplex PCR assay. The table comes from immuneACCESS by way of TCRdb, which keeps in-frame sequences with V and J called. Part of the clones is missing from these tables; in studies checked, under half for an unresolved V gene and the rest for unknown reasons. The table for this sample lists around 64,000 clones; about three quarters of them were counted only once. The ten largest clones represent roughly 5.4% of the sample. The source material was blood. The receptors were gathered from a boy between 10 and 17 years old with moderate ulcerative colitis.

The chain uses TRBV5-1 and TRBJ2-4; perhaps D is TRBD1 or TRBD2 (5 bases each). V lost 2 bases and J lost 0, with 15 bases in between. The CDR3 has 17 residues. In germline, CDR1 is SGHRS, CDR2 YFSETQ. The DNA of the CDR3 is TGCGCCAGCAGCTTACGTGGGGACCCCCTAGCCAAAAACATTCAGTACTTC. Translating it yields CASSLRGDPLAKNIQYF.

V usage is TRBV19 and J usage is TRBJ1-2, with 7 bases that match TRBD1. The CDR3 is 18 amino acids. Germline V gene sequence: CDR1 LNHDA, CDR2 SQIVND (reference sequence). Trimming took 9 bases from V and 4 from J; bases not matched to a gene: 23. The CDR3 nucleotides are TGTGCCAGCCAAAGTATTAGCTCTGGACAGGTTATTCCCTATGGCTACACCTTC. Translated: CASQSISSGQVIPYGYTF.

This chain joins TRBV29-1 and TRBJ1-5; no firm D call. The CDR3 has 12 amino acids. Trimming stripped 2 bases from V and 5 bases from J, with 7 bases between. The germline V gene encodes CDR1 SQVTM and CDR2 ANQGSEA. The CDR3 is CSVESSDQPQHF. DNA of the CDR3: TGCAGCGTTGAATCAAGCGATCAGCCCCAGCATTTT.

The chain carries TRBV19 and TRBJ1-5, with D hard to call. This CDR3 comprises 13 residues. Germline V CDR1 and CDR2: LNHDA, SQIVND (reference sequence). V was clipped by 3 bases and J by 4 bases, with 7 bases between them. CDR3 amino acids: CASSIQSNQPQHF. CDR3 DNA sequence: TGTGCCAGTAGTATTCAGAGTAATCAGCCCCAGCATTTT.

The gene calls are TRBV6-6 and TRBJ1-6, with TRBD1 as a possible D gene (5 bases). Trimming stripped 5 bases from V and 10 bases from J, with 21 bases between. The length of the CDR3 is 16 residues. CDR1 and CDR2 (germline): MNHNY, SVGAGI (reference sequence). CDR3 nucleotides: TGTGCCAGCAGTACCATACTCGGGGGGGGAGGCTCACCCCTCCACTTT. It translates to CASSTILGGGGSPLHF.

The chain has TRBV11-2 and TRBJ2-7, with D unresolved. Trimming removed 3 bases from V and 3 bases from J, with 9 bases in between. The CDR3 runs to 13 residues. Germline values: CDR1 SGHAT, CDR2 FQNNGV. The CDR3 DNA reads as TGTGCCAGCAGCTTTGGGCTCGACTACGAGCAGTACTTC. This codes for CASSFGLDYEQYF.

The CDR3 is CATSRNDRVLRETQYF. CDR3 nucleotides: TGTGCCACCAGCAGAAACGACAGGGTCCTCAGGGAGACCCAGTACTTC. V is TRBV15 and J is TRBJ2-5; 7 bases align to TRBD1. J was trimmed by 5 bases and V by 2 bases; bases with no gene match: 11. Per germline, CDR1 LNHNV and CDR2 YYDKDF (reference sequence). CDR3 length: 16 residues.

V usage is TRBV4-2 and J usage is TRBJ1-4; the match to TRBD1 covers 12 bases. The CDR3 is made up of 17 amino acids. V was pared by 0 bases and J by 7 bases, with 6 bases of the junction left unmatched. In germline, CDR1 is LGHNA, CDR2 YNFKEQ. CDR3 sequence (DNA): TGTGCCAGCAGCCAAGAAGGGACAGGGGGCCCTAGTGAAAAACTGTTTTTT. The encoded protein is CASSQEGTGGPSEKLFF.

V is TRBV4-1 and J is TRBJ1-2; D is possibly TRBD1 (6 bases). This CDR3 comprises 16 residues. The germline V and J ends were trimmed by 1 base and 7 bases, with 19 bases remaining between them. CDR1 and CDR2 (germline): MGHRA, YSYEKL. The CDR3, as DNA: TGCGCCAGCAGCCAAGTTATCGGGGGCCCCTCAGGTGGCTACACCTTC. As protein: CASSQVIGGPSGGYTF.

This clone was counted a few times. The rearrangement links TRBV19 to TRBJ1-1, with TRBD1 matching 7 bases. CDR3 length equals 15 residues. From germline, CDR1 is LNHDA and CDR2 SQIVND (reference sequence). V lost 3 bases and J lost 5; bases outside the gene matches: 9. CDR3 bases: TGTGCCAGTAGTATCACGACAGGGCGTATGACTGAAGCTTTCTTT. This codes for CASSITTGRMTEAFF.

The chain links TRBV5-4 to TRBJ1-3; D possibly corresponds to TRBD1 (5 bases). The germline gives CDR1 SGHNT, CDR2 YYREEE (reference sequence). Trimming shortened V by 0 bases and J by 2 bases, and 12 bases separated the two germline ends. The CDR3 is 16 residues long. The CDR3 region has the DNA TGTGCCAGCAGCTTGGAGACACTAGGGGCTGGAAACACCATATATTTT. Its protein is CASSLETLGAGNTIYF.

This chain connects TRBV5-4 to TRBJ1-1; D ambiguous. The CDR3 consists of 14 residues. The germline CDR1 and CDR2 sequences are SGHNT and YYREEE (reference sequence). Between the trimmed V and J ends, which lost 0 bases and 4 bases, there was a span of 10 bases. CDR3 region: CASSLAQRSTEAFF. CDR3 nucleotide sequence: TGTGCCAGCAGCTTGGCCCAGAGGTCCACTGAAGCTTTCTTT.

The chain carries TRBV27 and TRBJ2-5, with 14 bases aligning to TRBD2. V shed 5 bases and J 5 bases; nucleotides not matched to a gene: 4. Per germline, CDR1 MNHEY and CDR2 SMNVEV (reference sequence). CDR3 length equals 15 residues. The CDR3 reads CASSRLAGGLETQYF. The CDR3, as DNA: TGTGCCAGCAGTCGACTAGCGGGGGGGCTGGAGACCCAGTACTTC.

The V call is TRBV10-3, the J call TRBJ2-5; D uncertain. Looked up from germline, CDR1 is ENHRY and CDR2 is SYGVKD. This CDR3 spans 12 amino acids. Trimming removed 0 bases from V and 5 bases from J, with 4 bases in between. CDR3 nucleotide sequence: TGTGCCATCAGTGAGTCCCGTGAGACCCAGTACTTC. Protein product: CAISESRETQYF.

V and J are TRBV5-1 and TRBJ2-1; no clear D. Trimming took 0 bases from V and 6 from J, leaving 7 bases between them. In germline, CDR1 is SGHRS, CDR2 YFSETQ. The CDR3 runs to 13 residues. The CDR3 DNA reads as TGCGCCAGCAGCTTGGTACTCCCCAATGAGCAGTTCTTC. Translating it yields CASSLVLPNEQFF.

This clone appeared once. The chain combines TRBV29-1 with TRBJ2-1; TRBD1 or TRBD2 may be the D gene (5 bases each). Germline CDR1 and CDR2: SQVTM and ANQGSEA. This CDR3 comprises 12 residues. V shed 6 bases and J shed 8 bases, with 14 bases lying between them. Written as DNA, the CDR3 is TGCAGCGTCCTCCCAGGGACGTATGAGCAGTTCTTC. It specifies CSVLPGTYEQFF.

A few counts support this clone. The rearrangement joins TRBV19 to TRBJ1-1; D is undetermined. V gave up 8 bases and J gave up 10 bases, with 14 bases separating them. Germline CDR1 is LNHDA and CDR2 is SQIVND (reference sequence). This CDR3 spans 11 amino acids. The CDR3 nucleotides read TGTGCCAGTGGTACTAGAGGCGCAGCTTTCTTT. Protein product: CASGTRGAAFF. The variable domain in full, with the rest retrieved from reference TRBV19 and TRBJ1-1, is DGGITQSPKYLFRKEGQNVTLSCEQNLNHDAMYWYRQDPGQGLRLIYYSQIVNDFQKGDIAEGYSVSREKKESFPLTVTSAQKNPTAFYLCASGTRGAAFFGQGTRLTVV.

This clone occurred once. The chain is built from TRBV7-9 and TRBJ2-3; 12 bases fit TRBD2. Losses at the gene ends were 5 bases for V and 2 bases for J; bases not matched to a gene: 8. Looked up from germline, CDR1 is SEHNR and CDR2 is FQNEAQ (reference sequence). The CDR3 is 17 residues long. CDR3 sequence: CASSRTSGARNTDTQYF. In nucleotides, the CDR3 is TGTGCCAGCAGCCGGACTAGCGGGGCGCGGAACACAGATACGCAGTATTTT.

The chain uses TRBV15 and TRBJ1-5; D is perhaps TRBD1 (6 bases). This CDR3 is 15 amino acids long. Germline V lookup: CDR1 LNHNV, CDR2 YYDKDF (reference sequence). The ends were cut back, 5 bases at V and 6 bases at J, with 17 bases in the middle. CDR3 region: CATSDRGGGGQPQHF. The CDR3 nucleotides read TGTGCCACCAGCGACCGCGGGGGAGGGGGTCAGCCCCAGCATTTT.

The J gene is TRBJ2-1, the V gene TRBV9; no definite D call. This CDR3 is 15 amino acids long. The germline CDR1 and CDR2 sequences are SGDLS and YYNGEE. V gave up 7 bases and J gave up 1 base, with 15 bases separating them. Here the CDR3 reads CASSATPVSYNEQFF. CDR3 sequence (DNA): TGTGCCAGCTCAGCGACTCCGGTATCCTACAATGAGCAGTTCTTC.

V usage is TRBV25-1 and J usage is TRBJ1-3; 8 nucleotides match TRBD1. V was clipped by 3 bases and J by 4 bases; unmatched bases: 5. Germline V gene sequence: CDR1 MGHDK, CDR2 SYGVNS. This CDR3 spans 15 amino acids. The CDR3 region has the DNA TGTGCCAGCAGTGAGCAGGGGGCGGGGGGAAACACCATATATTTT. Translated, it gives CASSEQGAGGNTIYF.

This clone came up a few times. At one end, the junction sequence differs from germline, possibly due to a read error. The CDR3 sequence is CASSVNDGYTF. CDR3 nucleotides: TGTGCCAGCAGCGTTAACGATGGCTACACCTTC. The V gene is TRBV9, the J gene TRBJ1-2; no definite D call. CDR1 is SGDLS and CDR2 is YYNGEE in the germline V gene. The CDR3 has 11 amino acids.

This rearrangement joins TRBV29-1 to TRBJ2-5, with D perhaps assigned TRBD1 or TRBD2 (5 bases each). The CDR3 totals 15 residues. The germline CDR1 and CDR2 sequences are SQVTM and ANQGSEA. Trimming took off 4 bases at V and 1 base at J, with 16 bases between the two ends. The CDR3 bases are TGCAGCGTTGGGACCGGGACCTGGGCCCAAGAGACCCAGTACTTC. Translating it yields CSVGTGTWAQETQYF.

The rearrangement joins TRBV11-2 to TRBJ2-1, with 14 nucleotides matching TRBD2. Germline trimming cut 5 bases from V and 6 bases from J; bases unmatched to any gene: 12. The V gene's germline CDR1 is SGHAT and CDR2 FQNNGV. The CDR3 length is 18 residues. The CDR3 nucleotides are TGTGCCAGCAGCCCCATTCCCCACGGACTAGCGGGGGGCAATGAGCAGTTCTTC. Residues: CASSPIPHGLAGGNEQFF.